This T cell receptor beta chain was retrieved from a study of blood T cell repertoires in COVID-19. Study-level information: COVID-19 samples collected from the United States, Italy and Spain covered acute and convalescent phases.

This CDR3 spans 16 amino acids. The V and J ends lost 2 bases and 5 bases, in that order; junction bases with no gene match: 8. CDR1 and CDR2 (germline): SGHAT, FQDESV (reference sequence). Clones were sequenced by immunoSEQ multiplex PCR, and TCRdb holds only the in-frame ones, with some missing. The sample lists approximately 240,000 clones, 84% occurring once. The rearrangement joins TRBV11-1 to TRBJ2-5; 10 bases agree with TRBD1. Sequenced: peripheral blood. This sequence originates from a woman aged 60 to 75 who had recovered from COVID-19. The CDR3 spells CASSLRQGASIETQYF. In nucleotides, the CDR3 is TGTGCCAGCAGCTTACGACAGGGGGCATCCATTGAGACCCAGTACTTC. Full variable domain (rest looked up from reference TRBV11-1 and TRBJ2-5): EAEVAQSPRYKITEKSQAVAFWCDPISGHATLYWYRQILGQGPELLVQFQDESVVDDSQLPKDRFSAERLKGVDSTLKIQPAELGDSAMYLCASSLRQGASIETQYFGPGTRLLVL.